This T cell receptor beta chain was identified in a study of OX40 agonist ivuxolimab in advanced cancers. A single count supports this clone. Its specificity is unknown. The CDR3 has 14 amino acids. The J segment lost 2 bases and the V segment lost 5 bases, leaving 5 bases of the junction unmatched. The germline gives CDR1 SGHVS, CDR2 FQNEAQ. Method: immunoSEQ multiplex PCR; TCRdb's copy keeps in-frame clones and lacks some. Of more than 50,000 clones in the sample, roughly nine tenths were seen once. Study-level findings and limits: Researchers report that CD8+ T cells had, on average, more expanded clones than CD4+.

The clonotype comes from an adult with an advanced solid tumor such as melanoma, head and neck, liver or kidney cancer. This specimen was CD4+ or CD8+ T cells sorted from blood, taken in a trial of the OX40 agonist ivuxolimab. V gene TRBV7-8 combines with J gene TRBJ1-1; TRBD1 aligns across 7 bases. The CDR3 nucleotides are TGTGCCAGCAGCGCAACAGGGGTTAACACTGAAGCTTTCTTT. Protein product: CASSATGVNTEAFF.